This T cell receptor (beta chain) derives from a study of T cells after yellow fever vaccination. Study-level information: Preparing low-cell-number fractions relied on SMART-Seq v4 Ultra Low Input.

Findings of the study overall: Secondary responses were weaker yet peaked faster, day 5 versus 15. Reappearing after the booster were most of the clones from primary vaccination (about 95% CD4, approximately 85% CD8).

The germline CDR1 and CDR2 sequences are LNHDA and SQIVND (reference sequence). The CDR3 is 13 residues long. V lost 10 bases, J lost 14 bases, and 14 bases stayed unmatched. The authors made TCR cDNA by 5'RACE template switching, adding a universal primer site and UMIs. TCRdb itself ran the 5' RACE reads through MiXCR, one entry per CDR3 protein. The table lists fewer than 450,000 distinct CDR3 sequences, 11% of them singletons. The sample holds a few counts of this clonotype. Its specificity is not known. The TCR originated in a man aged 18 to 35 who received the YFV17D yellow fever vaccine. The rearrangement joins TRBV19 to TRBJ2-1; the match to TRBD2 covers 10 bases. The source material was PBMCs, sampled on the day of the first yellow fever vaccination. CDR3 bases: TGTGCCACCCGTAGCGGGGGGCCGGGGGAGGAGTTCTTC. Translating gives CATRSGGPGEEFF.